Below are 11 T cell receptor beta chains sequenced from a single sample in a study of Ad26.COV2.S vaccination and SARS-CoV-2 variants. Sequenced by immunoSEQ multiplex PCR; TCRdb stores in-frame clones only, minus some. The sample has about 320,000 clones; around four fifths are singletons. Treatment reported: 15 to 20 received Ad26.COV2.S at low or high dose, single or two shots; about 5 received placebo; per-sample allocation not given. Day 63 after the first vaccine or placebo injection was the time point for sampling. Here the sequenced sample was peripheral blood, taken in a trial of Ad26.COV2.S vaccine versus placebo. The receptors originated from a person between 18 and 65 years old who received the Ad26.COV2.S COVID-19 vaccine or a placebo.

The chain links TRBV6-5 to TRBJ1-2, with D uncertain. This CDR3 is built from 14 residues. V lost 7 bases and J lost 8, with 20 bases in between. CDR1 and CDR2 (germline): MNHEY, SVGAGI. CDR3 sequence reads: CASTGPASKVGYTF. DNA of the CDR3: TGTGCCAGCACTGGGCCAGCCTCTAAGGTGGGCTACACCTTC.

The genes are TRBV7-2 and TRBJ2-1, with D possibly being TRBD1 (6 bases). CDR1 and CDR2 from the germline V gene are SGHTA and FQGNSA. The CDR3 extends over 16 amino acids. Deletions cut 2 bases from V and 1 base from J, with 12 bases between. This CDR3 is CASSLRGTGSYNEQFF. The CDR3 DNA follows: TGTGCCAGCAGCTTAAGGGGGACCGGATCCTACAATGAGCAGTTCTTC. Full variable domain (rest looked up from reference TRBV7-2 and TRBJ2-1): GAGVSQSPSNKVTEKGKDVELRCDPISGHTALYWYRQSLGQGLEFLIYFQGNSAPDKSGLPSDRFSAERTGGSVSTLTIQRTQQEDSAVYLCASSLRGTGSYNEQFFGPGTRLTVL.

This clone came up once. Within the sample, other DNA sequences also encode this same CDR3. The genes are TRBV27 and TRBJ1-1; D is ambiguous. The CDR3 is 13 amino acids. Trimming took off 3 bases at V and 1 base at J, with 6 bases between the two ends. CDR1 and CDR2 from the germline V gene are MNHEY and SMNVEV (reference sequence). The CDR3 nucleotides read TGTGCCAGCAGTTTTAGGCGGAACACTGAAGCTTTCTTT. Its translation is CASSFRRNTEAFF.

This chain uses TRBV7-9 with TRBJ2-3; D may be TRBD2 (6 bases). Germline loops: CDR1 SEHNR, CDR2 FQNEAQ (reference sequence). The V end lost 6 bases, the J end lost 3 bases, and 16 bases lay between the germline ends. This CDR3 is 15 amino acids long. CDR3 in DNA: TGTGCCAGCAGTTTCGGGTCGGGGGAGACAGATACGCAGTATTTT. It codes for CASSFGSGETDTQYF.

Turning to this clone: One end of the junction varies from germline; a read error may be responsible. The gene calls are TRBV2 and TRBJ2-5; 7 bases match TRBD1. The CDR3 is made up of 15 amino acids. From germline, CDR1 is SNHLY and CDR2 FYNNEI. The CDR3 spells CASRGQSLYQETQYF. As DNA, the CDR3 is TGTGCGAGCAGGGGACAGTCACTGTACCAAGAGACCCAGTACTTC.

The V and J genes are TRBV5-1 and TRBJ1-3; D is unresolved. The V gene's germline CDR1 is SGHRS and CDR2 YFSETQ. The CDR3 totals 14 residues. Trimming took off 0 bases at V and 2 bases at J, with 6 bases between the two ends. The CDR3 region is CASSLAAAGNTIYF. For the CDR3, the DNA is TGCGCCAGCAGCTTGGCGGCAGCTGGAAACACCATATATTTT.

This clone was seen once. The chain uses TRBV10-3 and TRBJ1-5; 10 nucleotides match TRBD1. This CDR3 comprises 15 residues. The J segment lost 4 bases and the V segment lost 3 bases, leaving 3 bases of the junction unmatched. Germline loops: CDR1 ENHRY, CDR2 SYGVKD. The CDR3 protein is CAISDRTGGNQPQHF. CDR3 nucleotides: TGTGCCATCAGTGATAGGACAGGGGGAAATCAGCCCCAGCATTTT.

The J gene is TRBJ2-3, the V gene TRBV9; 7 bases agree with TRBD2. With V trimmed by 0 bases and J by 0 bases, 4 bases remained unmatched. Germline V gene sequence: CDR1 SGDLS, CDR2 YYNGEE. The CDR3 sequence is 16 residues long. CDR3: CASSVAGGSSTDTQYF. The CDR3 DNA is TGTGCCAGCAGCGTAGCGGGGGGATCTAGCACAGATACGCAGTATTTT.

The count of this clone is one. This chain uses TRBV10-3 with TRBJ2-7, with 8 bases that match TRBD2. Germline V gene data show CDR1 as ENHRY and CDR2 as SYGVKD. The CDR3 consists of 14 residues. After removal of 10 bases from V and 0 bases from J, the junction contained 8 bases not matched to a gene. The CDR3 DNA is TGTGCCAGTACGACTAGCGAGCCCTCCTACGAGCAGTACTTC. Protein: CASTTSEPSYEQYF.

The J gene is TRBJ1-1, the V gene TRBV5-1, with D maybe TRBD1 (5 bases). The CDR3 is 16 residues long. V was clipped by 3 bases and J by 1 base, with 16 bases between them. Germline V gives CDR1 SGHRS, CDR2 YFSETQ. The CDR3, as DNA: TGCGCCAGCAGCTCAGGGTTTAGAGGACAGAACACTGAAGCTTTCTTT. It encodes CASSSGFRGQNTEAFF.

This chain uses TRBV10-3 with TRBJ2-7; D might be TRBD2 (6 bases). In germline, CDR1 is ENHRY, CDR2 SYGVKD. With 8 bases removed from V and 5 bases from J, the gap between germline ends came to 19 bases. CDR3 length: 14 residues. For the CDR3, the DNA is TGTGCCATCCGCGGTACTGGAGGGCCCCACGAGCAGTACTTC. It codes for CAIRGTGGPHEQYF.